What follows is one T cell receptor beta chain and its context. As yet, its antigen is unknown. This specimen belongs to a study of vaccination and CD4 T cells after COVID-19. Study background: With ten or so mild cases and one severe, convalescent patients were SARS-CoV-2 positive by nasal swab PCR. Overlapping spike peptides of SARS-CoV-2, HCoV-NL63, HCoV-OC43 and HCoV-229E stimulated the cells.

Treatment noted: roughly ten-day PBMC culture with coronavirus spike peptide pools or control peptides (ViraFEST assay). Patients returned positive PCR results between March and December 2020, earlier than US Alpha, Beta and Delta variants. Per well, around 2 million PBMCs were cultured in the presence of 9 to 10 IU/ml IL-2 and 10 ug/ml peptide pools. Cultured CD4+ T cell DNA was sequenced using the Oncomine TCR Beta short-read assay. One entry per CDR3 protein, called by TCRdb with MiXCR from the PCR reads. The data show about 14,000 distinct CDR3 sequences, about three fifths seen once. CDR3 length: 15 amino acids. The V end was cut by 3 bases, the J end by 5 bases, with 19 bases between. In germline, CDR1 is DFQATT, CDR2 SNEGSKA (reference sequence).

The specimen was CD4+ T cells from blood, cultured in vitro. The sequence came from a human donor who had recovered from COVID-19. V and J are TRBV20-1 and TRBJ2-5, with D uncertain. CDR3 nucleotides: TGCAGTGCTAGGCCCGGACGGCTGAACACGGAGACCCAGTACTTC. Amino acids: CSARPGRLNTETQYF.